This T cell receptor (beta chain) stems from a study of metastatic and nonmetastatic thyroid tumors. Whole-study results and caveats: As reported, TCR beta diversity in blood and tumor was significantly higher in malignant thyroid tumors than in benign nodules.

TCRdb re-called the PCR reads with MiXCR. In the table there are under 5,500 clones, roughly 25% of which are singletons. The entire patient cohort was treatment-naive prior to thyroid surgery. Worth noting for this clone: Its matching antigen is unknown.

Sequenced material: adjacent normal tissue. The receptor's source is a female donor with papillary thyroid cancer or a benign thyroid nodule (not recorded which). Some clones in this sample may be carry-over from other donors' samples.

In DNA form, the CDR3 reads TGCGCCAGCAGCCAGGGGGCAGGGGACACCGGGGAGCTGTTTTTT. Protein: CASSQGAGDTGELFF. The chain is built from TRBV5-1 and TRBJ2-2; 8 nucleotides align to TRBD1. J gave up 3 bases and V 4 bases, and 5 bases lay outside the gene matches. The CDR3 sequence is 15 residues long. The germline V gene encodes CDR1 SGHRS and CDR2 YFSETQ.